This TCR beta chain derives from a study of blood T cell repertoires in COVID-19. Study-level background: Samples representing acute and convalescent COVID-19 were sourced from the United States, Italy and Spain. The cDNA or gDNA used as material had been derived from T cells, B-cell-depleted T cells, or PBMCs.

Germline V gene data show CDR1 as SGHNT and CDR2 as YYREEE (reference sequence). The CDR3 length is 16 residues. V shed 4 bases, J shed 1 base, and the junction held 5 bases outside the gene matches. How the authors handled the data: Nucleated cell counts were estimated from reference gene primer amplification. Method: immunoSEQ multiplex PCR; TCRdb's copy keeps in-frame clones and lacks some. The V and J calls and the clone size are those of that table, but D and trimming were determined from the DNA. The sample includes around 170,000 clones, around 83% of them seen just once. The chain links TRBV5-4 to TRBJ2-2, with TRBD2 matching 9 bases. Sequencing was performed on peripheral blood. The TCR originated in a woman aged 40 to 49 with acute or convalescent COVID-19. CDR3 DNA: TGTGCCAGCAGCCAAGGACTAGCGCAGAACACCGGGGAGCTGTTTTTT. Amino acid sequence: CASSQGLAQNTGELFF.